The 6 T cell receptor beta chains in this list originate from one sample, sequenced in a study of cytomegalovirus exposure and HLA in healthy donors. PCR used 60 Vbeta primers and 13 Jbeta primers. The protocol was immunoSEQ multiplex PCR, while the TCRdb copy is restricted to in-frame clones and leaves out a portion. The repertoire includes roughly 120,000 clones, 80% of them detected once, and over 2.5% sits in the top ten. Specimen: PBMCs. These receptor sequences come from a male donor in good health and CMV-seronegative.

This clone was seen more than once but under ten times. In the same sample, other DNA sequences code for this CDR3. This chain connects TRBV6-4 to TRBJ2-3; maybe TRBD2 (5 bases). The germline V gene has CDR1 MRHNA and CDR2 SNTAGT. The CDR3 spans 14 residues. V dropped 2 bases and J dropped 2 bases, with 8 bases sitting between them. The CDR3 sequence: CASSDGGATDTQYF. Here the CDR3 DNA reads TGTGCCAGCAGTGACGGAGGAGCCACAGATACGCAGTATTTT.

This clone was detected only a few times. The CDR3 DNA follows: TGTGCCAGCAGCAGGCGGGACAGCGTATCCGCGGCCAAAAACATTCAGTACTTC. Translated, it gives CASSRRDSVSAAKNIQYF. The V call is TRBV5-4, the J call TRBJ2-4; possible D gene TRBD1, 7 bases. Looked up from germline, CDR1 is SGHNT and CDR2 is YYREEE (reference sequence). Trimming took off 4 bases at V and 1 base at J, with 21 bases between the two ends. The CDR3 loop spans 18 amino acids.

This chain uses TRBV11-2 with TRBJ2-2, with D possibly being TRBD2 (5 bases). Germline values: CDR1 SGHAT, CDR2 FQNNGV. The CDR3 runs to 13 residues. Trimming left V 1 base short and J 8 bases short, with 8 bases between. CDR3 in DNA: TGTGCCAGCAGCTTAGTGAGGGCTGGGGAGCTGTTTTTT. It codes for CASSLVRAGELFF.

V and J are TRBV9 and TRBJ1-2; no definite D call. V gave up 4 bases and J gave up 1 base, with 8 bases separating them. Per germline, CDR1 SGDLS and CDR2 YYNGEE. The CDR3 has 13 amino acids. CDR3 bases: TGTGCCAGCAGCTTTACACGTAACTATGGCTACACCTTC. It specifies CASSFTRNYGYTF.

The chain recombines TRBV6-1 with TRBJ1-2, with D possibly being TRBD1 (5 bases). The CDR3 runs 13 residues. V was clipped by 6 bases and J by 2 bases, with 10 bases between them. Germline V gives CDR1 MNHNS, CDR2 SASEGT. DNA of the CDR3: TGTGCCAGCAGGCAGACAGAGAACTATGGCTACACCTTC. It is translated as CASRQTENYGYTF.

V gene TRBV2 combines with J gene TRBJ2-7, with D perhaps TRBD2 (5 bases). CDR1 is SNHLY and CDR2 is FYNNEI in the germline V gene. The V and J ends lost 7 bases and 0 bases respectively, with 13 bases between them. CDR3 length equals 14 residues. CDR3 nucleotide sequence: TGTGCCAGCACCCCCCCGGCGGGCTCCTACGAGCAGTACTTC. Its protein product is CASTPPAGSYEQYF.